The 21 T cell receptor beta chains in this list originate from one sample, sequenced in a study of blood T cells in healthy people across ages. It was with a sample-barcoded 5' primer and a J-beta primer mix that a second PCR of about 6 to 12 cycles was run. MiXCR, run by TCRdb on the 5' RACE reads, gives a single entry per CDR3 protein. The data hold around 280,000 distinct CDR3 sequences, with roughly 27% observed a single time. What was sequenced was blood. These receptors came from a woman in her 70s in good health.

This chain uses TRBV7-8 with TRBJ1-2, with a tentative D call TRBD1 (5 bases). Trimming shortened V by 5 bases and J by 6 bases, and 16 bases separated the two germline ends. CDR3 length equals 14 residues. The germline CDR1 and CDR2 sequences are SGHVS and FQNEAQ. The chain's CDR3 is CASSPRRGEHGYTF. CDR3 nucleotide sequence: TGTGCCAGCAGCCCTCGTCGGGGGGAACATGGCTACACCTTC.

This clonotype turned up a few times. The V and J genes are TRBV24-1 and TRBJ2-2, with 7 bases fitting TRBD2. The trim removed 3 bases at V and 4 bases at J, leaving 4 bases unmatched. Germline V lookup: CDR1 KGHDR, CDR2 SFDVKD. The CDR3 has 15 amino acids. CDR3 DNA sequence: TGTGCCACCAGTGATATGGCGGGAGCCACCGGGGAGCTGTTTTTT. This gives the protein CATSDMAGATGELFF.

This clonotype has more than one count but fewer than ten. The CDR3 nucleotides are TGCAGTGCTCTACCCCTCGTGGGGGATGCCTACAATGAGCAGTTCTTC. Translated, it gives CSALPLVGDAYNEQFF. V usage is TRBV20-1 and J usage is TRBJ2-1; perhaps D is TRBD1 or TRBD2 (5 bases each). The CDR3 runs 16 residues. Trimming shortened V by 5 bases and J by 2 bases, and 19 bases separated the two germline ends. Per germline, CDR1 DFQATT and CDR2 SNEGSKA (reference sequence).

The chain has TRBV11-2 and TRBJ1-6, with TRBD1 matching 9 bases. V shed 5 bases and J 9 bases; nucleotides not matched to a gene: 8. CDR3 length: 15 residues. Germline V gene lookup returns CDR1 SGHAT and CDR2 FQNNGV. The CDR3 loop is CASSPPGQGSSPLHF. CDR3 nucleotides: TGTGCCAGCAGCCCCCCGGGACAGGGCAGTTCACCCCTCCACTTT.

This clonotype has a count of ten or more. The DNA for the CDR3 is TGCGCCAGCAGCCAAGAAGGAGGACTAGCACAGTACCAAGAGACCCAGTACTTC. Translation gives CASSQEGGLAQYQETQYF. This sequence joins TRBV4-1 and TRBJ2-5; 8 bases match TRBD2. The CDR3 sequence is 18 residues long. In germline, CDR1 is MGHRA, CDR2 YSYEKL. Losses at the gene ends were 0 bases for V and 0 bases for J; bases not matched to a gene: 9.

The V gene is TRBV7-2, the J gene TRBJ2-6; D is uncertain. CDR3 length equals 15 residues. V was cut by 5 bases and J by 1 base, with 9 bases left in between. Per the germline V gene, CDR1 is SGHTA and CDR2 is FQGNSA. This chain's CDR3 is CASSPRLSGANVLTF. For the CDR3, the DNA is TGTGCCAGCAGCCCCCGATTATCTGGGGCCAACGTCCTGACTTTC.

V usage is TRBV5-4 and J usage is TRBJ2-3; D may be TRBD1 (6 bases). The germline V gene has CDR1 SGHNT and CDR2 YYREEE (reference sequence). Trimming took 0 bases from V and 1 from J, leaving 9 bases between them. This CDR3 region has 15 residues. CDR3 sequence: CASSLAGAGTDTQYF. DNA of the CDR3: TGTGCCAGCAGCTTGGCAGGGGCCGGCACAGATACGCAGTATTTT.

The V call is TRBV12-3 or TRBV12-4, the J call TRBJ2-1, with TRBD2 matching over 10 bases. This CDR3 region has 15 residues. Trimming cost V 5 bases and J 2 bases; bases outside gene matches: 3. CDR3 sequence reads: CASSQTSGPYNEQFF. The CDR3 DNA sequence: TGTGCCAGCAGTCAGACTAGCGGGCCCTACAATGAGCAGTTCTTC.

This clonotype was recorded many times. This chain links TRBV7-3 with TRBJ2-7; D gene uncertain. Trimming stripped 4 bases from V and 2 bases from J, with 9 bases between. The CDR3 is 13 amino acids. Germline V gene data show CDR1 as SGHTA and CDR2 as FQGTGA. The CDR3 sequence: CASSSGLTYEQYF. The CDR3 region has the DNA TGTGCCAGCAGCTCAGGTTTAACCTACGAGCAGTACTTC.

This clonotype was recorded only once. The CDR3 sequence: CASSQGGPLEVSTEAFF. The CDR3 DNA reads as TGCGCCAGCAGCCAGGGGGGGCCCCTGGAGGTTAGCACTGAAGCTTTCTTT. This chain joins TRBV4-1 and TRBJ1-1; D might be TRBD1 (6 bases). V was trimmed by 3 bases and J by 4 bases, leaving 21 bases between them. The germline V gene encodes CDR1 MGHRA and CDR2 YSYEKL. The CDR3 is 17 residues long.

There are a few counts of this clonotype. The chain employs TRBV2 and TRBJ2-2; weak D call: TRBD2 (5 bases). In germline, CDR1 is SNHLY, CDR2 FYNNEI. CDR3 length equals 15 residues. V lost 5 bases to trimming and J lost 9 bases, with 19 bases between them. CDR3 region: CASSSRASGNRELFF. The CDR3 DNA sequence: TGTGCCAGCAGTTCCCGGGCCAGCGGAAACCGGGAGCTGTTTTTT. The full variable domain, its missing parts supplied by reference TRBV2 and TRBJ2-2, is EPEVTQTPSHQVTQMGQEVILRCVPISNHLYFYWYRQILGQKVEFLVSFYNNEISEKSEIFDDQFSVERPDGSNFTLKIRSTKLEDSAMYFCASSSRASGNRELFFGEGSRLTVL.

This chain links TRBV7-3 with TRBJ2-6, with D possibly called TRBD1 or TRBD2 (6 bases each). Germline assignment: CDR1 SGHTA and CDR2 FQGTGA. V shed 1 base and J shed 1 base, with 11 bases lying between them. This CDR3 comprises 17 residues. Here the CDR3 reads CASSLKGGGSGANVLTF. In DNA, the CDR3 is TGTGCCAGCAGCTTAAAGGGGGGTGGGTCTGGGGCCAACGTCCTGACTTTC.

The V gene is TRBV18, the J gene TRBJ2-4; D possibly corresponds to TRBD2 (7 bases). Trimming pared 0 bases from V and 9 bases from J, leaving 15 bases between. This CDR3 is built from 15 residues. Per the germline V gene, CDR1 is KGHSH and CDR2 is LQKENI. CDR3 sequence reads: CASSPPGGPRGIQYF. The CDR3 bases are TGTGCCAGCTCACCACCCGGGGGGCCCAGAGGCATTCAGTACTTC.

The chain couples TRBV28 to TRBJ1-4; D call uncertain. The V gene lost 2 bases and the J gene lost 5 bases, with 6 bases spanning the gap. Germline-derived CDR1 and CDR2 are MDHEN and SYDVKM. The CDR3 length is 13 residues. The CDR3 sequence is CASSLDLNEKLFF. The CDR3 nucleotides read TGTGCCAGCAGTTTAGACCTGAATGAAAAACTGTTTTTT.

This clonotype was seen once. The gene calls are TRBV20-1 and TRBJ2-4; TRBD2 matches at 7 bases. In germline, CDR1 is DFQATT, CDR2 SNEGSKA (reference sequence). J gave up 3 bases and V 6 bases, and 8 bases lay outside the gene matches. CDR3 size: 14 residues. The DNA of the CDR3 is TGCAGTGCCGAAAGGGGAGGGGACAAAAACATTCAGTACTTC. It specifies CSAERGGDKNIQYF.

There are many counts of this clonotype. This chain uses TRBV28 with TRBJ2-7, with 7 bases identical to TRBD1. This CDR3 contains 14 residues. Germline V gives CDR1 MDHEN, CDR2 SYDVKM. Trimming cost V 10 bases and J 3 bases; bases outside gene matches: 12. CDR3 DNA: TGTGCCACTTCCCGACAGGGAGTCTTCTACGAGCAGTACTTC. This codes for CATSRQGVFYEQYF. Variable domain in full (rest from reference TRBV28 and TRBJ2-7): DVKVTQSSRYLVKRTGEKVFLECVQDMDHENMFWYRQDPGLGLRLIYFSYDVKMKEKGDIPEGYSVSREKKERFSLILESASTNQTSMYLCATSRQGVFYEQYFGPGTRLTVT.

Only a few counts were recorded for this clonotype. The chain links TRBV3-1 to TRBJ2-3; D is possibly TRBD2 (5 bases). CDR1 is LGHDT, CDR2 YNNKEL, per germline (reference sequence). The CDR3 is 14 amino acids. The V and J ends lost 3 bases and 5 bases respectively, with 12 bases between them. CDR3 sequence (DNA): TGTGCCAGCAGCCATAGTGGCGGAGGAGATACGCAGTATTTT. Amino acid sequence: CASSHSGGGDTQYF.

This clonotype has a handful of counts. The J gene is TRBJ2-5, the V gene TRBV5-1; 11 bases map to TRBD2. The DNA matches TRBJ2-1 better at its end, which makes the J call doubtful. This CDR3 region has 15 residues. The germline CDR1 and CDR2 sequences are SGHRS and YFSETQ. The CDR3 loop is CASATGLAVTGEQFF. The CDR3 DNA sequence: TGCGCCAGCGCCACGGGACTAGCGGTGACGGGTGAGCAGTTCTTC.

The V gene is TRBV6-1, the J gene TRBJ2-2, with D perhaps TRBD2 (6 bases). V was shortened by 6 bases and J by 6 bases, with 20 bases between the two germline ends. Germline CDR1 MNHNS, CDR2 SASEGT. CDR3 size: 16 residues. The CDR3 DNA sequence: TGTGCCAGCAGCCCCCGGCGGGGAGTGACCGCCGGGGAGCTGTTTTTT. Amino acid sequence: CASSPRRGVTAGELFF.

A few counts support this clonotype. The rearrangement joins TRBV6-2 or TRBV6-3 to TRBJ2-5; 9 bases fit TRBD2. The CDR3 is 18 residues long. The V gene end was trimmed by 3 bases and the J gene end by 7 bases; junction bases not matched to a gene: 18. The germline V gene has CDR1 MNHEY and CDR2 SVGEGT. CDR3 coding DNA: TGTGCCAGCAGTTATCAAGCGGGAGGCCCGTACATCTTTGTGACCCAGTACTTC. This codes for CASSYQAGGPYIFVTQYF.

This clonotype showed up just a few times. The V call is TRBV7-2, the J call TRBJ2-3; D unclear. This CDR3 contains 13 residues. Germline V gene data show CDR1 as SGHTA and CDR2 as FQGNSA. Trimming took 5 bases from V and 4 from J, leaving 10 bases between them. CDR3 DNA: TGTGCCAGCAGCCCAGGTCGCGCAGATACGCAGTATTTT. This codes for CASSPGRADTQYF.